Listed here is a single T cell receptor (beta chain). Its matching antigen is unknown. The germline V gene encodes CDR1 SNHLY and CDR2 FYNNEI. V dropped 4 bases and J dropped 4; count of bases not matched to a gene: 1. The CDR3 runs 13 residues. Clones were sequenced by immunoSEQ multiplex PCR, and TCRdb holds only the in-frame ones, with some missing. Of about 21,000 clones in the sample, roughly 90% were seen once. This specimen belongs to a study of a mutant IDH1 vaccine in newly diagnosed glioma. As for the study in general: Those enrolled had earlier been treated with radiotherapy, temozolomide, or both, mostly both.

The sample's time point: week 11, during vaccination. The investigators gave 300 ug of mutant IDH1 20-mer peptide in each vaccine dose, together with topical imiquimod. Tumors from donors were new WHO grade 3 or 4 IDH1-mutant astrocytomas with ATRX loss. Specimen: PBMCs, collected from a glioma patient whose treatment included an IDH1 peptide vaccine. The source of this sequence is a woman aged 40 to 55 with glioma. The J gene is TRBJ2-1, the V gene TRBV2, with TRBD2 identical over 7 bases. The DNA of the CDR3 is TGTGCCAGCAGTGGGACTAGGTACAATGAGCAGTTCTTC. Protein sequence: CASSGTRYNEQFF.